This entry describes one T cell receptor (beta chain). Its antigen is not identified. Amplification used 60 Vbeta primers and 13 Jbeta primers. This table comes from immunoSEQ multiplex PCR, and its TCRdb copy is limited to in-frame clones, with some not included. The sample yields about 87,000 clones, over 70% seen once. These data belong to a study of cytomegalovirus exposure and HLA in healthy donors. The CDR3 is 15 residues long. V was clipped by 4 bases and J by 5 bases; unmatched bases: 7. Germline-derived CDR1 and CDR2 are SGDLS and YYNGEE. Study-wide points: Analyzed later, most CMV-associated TCR beta chains appeared HLA-restricted. CMV serostatus was the sole immune exposure information available.

The chain recombines TRBV9 with TRBJ1-5; 9 nucleotides align to TRBD1. This TCR came from a man younger than 45 in good health and CMV-seropositive. Sequencing input: PBMCs. As DNA, the CDR3 is TGTGCCAGCAGCCCAAAGGGACAGGGAGATCAGCCCCAGCATTTT. Amino acids: CASSPKGQGDQPQHF.